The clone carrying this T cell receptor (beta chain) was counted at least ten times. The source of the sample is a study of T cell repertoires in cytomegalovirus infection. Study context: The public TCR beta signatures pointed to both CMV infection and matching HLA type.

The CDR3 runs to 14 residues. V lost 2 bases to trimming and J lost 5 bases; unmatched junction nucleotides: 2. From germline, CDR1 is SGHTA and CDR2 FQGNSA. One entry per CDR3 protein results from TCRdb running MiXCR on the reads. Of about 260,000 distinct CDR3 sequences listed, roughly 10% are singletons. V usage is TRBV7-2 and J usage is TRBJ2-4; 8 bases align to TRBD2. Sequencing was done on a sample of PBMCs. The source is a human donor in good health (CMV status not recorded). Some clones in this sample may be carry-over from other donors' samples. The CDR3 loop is CASSLRGGENIQYF. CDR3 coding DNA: TGTGCCAGCAGCTTACGGGGGGGGGAAAACATTCAGTACTTC.